The following is a T cell receptor beta chain sequence with its context. In the authors' methods: The assay estimated nucleated cells by amplifying reference gene primers. TCRdb's copy holds only in-frame clones and misses some; the assay was immunoSEQ multiplex PCR. V and J calls and clone size are those listed in that table; D and trimming were worked out from the DNA. The data contain some 40,000 clones, over 70% of them seen just once; the ten biggest clones take up about 14%. This record comes from a study of blood T cell repertoires in COVID-19. As for the study in general: Acute-phase and convalescent COVID-19 samples originated in the United States, Italy and Spain.

Germline CDR1 LNHNV, CDR2 YYDKDF (reference sequence). After removal of 0 bases from V and 8 bases from J, the junction contained 19 bases not matched to a gene. This CDR3 is built from 20 residues. The sequenced material came from peripheral blood. This chain links TRBV15 with TRBJ2-1; the match to TRBD2 covers 10 bases. This clonotype was sampled from a human donor in a cohort sampled during active COVID-19. The CDR3 nucleotides are TGTGCCACCAGCAGAGACCCCTCCCGGGCTATAGCGGGAGGTTTGGATGAGCAGTTCTTC. Translating gives CATSRDPSRAIAGGLDEQFF.